What follows is one T cell receptor (beta chain) and its context. Its matching antigen is unknown. The sample originates from a study of shared clonotypes between healthy human individuals. Study-wide findings and caveats: Shared clonotypes: about 5% naive CD4, under 4% naive CD8, about 2.5% memory CD4, 0.4% to 0.5% memory CD8.

Method: immunoSEQ multiplex PCR; TCRdb's copy keeps in-frame clones and lacks some. The sample includes approximately 980,000 clones, around 80% of them seen just once. The CDR3 has 13 amino acids. V lost 6 bases and J 4 bases, leaving 10 bases between the germline ends. Germline CDR1 reads MNHNS; CDR2 reads SASEGT. Material: memory CD4+ T cells sorted from blood. The subset here: CD45RA-negative fraction. The TCR sequence derives from a man between 18 and 35 years old in good health. The chain links TRBV6-1 to TRBJ1-5; D may be TRBD1 (5 bases). The CDR3 spells CASRDTLNQPQHF. CDR3 nucleotide sequence: TGTGCCAGCAGGGACACTCTTAATCAGCCCCAGCATTTT.